This T cell receptor beta chain was sequenced for a study of T cell repertoires in ileal Crohn's disease. General observations from the study: Clonal expansions were more frequent in active smokers than non-smokers at surgery.

Sequencing used immunoSEQ multiplex PCR; TCRdb keeps in-frame clones, though not all of them. The repertoire has some 5,500 clones, 80% of them found once; the top ten carry roughly a quarter. Note on this clone: Its antigen is unknown.

CDR1 is LNHDA, CDR2 SQIVND, per germline (reference sequence). V was shortened by 5 bases and J by 3 bases, with 16 bases between the two germline ends. CDR3 size: 16 residues. The source of this sequence is an adult with Crohn's disease. Sequencing was performed on ileal tissue. The chain has TRBV19 and TRBJ2-2; maybe TRBD1 (6 bases). CDR3 loop: CASSGGVLGYTGELFF. The CDR3 DNA is TGTGCCAGTAGTGGGGGCGTACTAGGGTACACCGGGGAGCTGTTTTTT.